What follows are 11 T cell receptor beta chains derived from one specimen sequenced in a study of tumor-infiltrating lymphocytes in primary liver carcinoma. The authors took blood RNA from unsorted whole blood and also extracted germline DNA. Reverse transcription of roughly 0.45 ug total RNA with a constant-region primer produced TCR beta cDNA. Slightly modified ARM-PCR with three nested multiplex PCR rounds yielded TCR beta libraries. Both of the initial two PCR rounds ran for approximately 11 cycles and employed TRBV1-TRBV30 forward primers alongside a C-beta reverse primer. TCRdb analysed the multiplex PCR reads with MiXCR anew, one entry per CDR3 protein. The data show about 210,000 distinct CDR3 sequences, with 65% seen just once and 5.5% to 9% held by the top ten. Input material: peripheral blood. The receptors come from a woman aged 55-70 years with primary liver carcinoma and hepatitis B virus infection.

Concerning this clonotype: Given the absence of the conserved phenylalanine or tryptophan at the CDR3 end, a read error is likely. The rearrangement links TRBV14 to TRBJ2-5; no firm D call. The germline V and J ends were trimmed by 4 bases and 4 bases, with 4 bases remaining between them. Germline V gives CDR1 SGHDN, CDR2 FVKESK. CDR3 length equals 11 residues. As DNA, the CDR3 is TGTGCCAGCAGCCTCGGAGAGACCCAGTACTCC. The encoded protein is CASSLGETQYS.

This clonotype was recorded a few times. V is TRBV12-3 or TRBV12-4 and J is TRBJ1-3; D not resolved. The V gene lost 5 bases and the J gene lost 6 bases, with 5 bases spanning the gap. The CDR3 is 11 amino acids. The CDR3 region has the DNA TGTGCCAGCAGTACTACAAACACCATATATTTT. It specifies CASSTTNTIYF.

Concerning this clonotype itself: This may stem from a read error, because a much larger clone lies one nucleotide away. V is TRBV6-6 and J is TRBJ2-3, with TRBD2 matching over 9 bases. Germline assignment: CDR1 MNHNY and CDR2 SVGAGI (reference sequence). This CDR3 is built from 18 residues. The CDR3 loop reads CASSKGGTRGTSTYTQYF. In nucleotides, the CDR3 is TGTGCCAGCAGTAAAGGCGGGACTCGGGGGACTAGCACATATACGCAGTATTTT.

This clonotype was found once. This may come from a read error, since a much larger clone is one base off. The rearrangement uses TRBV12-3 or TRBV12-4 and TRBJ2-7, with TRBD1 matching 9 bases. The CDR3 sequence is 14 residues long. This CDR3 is CAISSGTGTSEQYF. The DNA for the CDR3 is TGTGCCATCAGTTCTGGGACAGGGACATCCGAGCAGTACTTC.

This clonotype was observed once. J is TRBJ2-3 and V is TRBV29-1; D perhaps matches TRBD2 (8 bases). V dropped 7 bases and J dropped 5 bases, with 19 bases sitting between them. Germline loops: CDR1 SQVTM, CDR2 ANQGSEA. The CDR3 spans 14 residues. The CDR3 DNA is TGCAGCGGCCAGGGGGGACTAGAGTTAGATACGCAGTATTTT. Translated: CSGQGGLELDTQYF.

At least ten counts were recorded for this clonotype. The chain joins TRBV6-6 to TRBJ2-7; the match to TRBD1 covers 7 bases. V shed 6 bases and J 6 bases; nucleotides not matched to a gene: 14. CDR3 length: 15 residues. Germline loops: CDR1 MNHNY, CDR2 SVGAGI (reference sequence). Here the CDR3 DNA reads TGTGCCAGCAGCCGCGTACAGGGGTCCCTCTCCGAGCAGTACTTC. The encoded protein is CASSRVQGSLSEQYF.

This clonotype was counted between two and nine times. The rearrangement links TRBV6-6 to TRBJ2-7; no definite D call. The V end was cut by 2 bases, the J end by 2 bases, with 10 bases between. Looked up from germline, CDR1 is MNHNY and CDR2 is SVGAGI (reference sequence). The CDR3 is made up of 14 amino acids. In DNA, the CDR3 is TGTGCCAGCAGTTACCGTGACAACGCCTACGAGCAGTACTTC. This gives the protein CASSYRDNAYEQYF.

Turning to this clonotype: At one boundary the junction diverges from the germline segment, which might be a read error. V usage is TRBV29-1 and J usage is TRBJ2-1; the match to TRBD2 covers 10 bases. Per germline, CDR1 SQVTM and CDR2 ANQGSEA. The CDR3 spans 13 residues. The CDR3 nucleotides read TGCGGCGTTTTGAGCGGGAGGGCCTGGGGGCAGTTCTTC. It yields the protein CGVLSGRAWGQFF.

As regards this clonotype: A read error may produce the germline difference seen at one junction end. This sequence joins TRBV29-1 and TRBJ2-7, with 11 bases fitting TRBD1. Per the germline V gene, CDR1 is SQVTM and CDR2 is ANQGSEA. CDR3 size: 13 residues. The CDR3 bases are TGCAGCGCTGGTGGACAGGGGGCCCACGAACAGTACTTC. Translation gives CSAGGQGAHEQYF.

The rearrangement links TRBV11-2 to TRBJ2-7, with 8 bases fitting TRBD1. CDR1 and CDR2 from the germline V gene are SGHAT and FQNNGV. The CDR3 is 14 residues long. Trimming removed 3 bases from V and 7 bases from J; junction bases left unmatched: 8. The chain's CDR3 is CASSLITGGREQYF. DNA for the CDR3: TGTGCCAGCAGCTTGATTACAGGGGGACGGGAGCAGTACTTC.

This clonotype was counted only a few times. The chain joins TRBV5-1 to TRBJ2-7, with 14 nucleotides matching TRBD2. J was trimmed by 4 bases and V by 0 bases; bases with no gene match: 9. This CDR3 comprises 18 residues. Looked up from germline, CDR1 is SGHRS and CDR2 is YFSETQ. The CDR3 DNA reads TGCGCCAGCAGCTTGGTTGGGGGACTAGCGGGAGAAGGTTACGAGCAGTACTTC. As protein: CASSLVGGLAGEGYEQYF.